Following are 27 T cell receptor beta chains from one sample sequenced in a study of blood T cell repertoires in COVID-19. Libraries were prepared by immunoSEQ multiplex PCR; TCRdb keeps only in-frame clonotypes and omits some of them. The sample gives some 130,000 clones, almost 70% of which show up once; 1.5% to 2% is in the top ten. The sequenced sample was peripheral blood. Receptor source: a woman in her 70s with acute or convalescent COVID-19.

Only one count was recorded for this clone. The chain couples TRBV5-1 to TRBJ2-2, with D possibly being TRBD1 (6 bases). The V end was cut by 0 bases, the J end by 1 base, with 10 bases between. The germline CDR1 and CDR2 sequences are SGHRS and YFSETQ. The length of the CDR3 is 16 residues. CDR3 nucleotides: TGCGCCAGCAGCTTGGGGGGGCGCGGGAACACCGGGGAGCTGTTTTTT. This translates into CASSLGGRGNTGELFF.

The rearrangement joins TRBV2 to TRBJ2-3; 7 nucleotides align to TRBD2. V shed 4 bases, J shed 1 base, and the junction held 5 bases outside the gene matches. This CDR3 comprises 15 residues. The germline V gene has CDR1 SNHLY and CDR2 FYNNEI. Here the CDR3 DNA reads TGTGCCAGCAGTGTTGGGGCGGGAGGCACAGATACGCAGTATTTT. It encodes CASSVGAGGTDTQYF.

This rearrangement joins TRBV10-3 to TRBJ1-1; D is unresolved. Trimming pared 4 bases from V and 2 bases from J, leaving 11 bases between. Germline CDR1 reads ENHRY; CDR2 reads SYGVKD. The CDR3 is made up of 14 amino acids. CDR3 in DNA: TGTGCCATCAGTGGATTTGGCGGAAACACTGAAGCTTTCTTT. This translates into CAISGFGGNTEAFF.

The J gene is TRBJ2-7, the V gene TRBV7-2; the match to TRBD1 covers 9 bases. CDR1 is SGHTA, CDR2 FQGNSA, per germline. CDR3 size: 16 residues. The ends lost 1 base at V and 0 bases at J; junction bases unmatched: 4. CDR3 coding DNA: TGTGCCAGCAGCTTAGGGGGACAGGGAGGCTCCTACGAGCAGTACTTC. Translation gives CASSLGGQGGSYEQYF.

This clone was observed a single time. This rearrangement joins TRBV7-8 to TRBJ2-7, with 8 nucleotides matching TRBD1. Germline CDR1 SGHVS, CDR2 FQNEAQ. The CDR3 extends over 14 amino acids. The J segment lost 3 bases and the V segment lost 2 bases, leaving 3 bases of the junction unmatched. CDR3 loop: CASSLSGQGYEQYF. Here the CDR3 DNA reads TGTGCCAGCAGCTTAAGCGGACAGGGCTACGAGCAGTACTTC.

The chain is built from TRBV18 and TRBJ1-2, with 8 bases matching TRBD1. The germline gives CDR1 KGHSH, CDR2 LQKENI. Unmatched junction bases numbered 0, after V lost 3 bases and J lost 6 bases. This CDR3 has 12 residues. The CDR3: CASSPTGDGYTF. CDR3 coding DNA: TGTGCCAGCTCACCGACAGGGGATGGCTACACCTTC.

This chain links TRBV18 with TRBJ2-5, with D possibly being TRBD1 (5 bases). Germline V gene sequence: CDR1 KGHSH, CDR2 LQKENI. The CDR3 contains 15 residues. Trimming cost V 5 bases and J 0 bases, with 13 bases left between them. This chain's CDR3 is CASSSLDSYQETQYF. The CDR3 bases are TGTGCCAGCTCATCCCTAGACAGCTACCAAGAGACCCAGTACTTC.

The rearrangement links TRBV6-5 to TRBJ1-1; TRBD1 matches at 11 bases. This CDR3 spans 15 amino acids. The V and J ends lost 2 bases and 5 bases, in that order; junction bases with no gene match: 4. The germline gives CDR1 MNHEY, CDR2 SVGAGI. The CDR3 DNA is TGTGCCAGCAGTTACCCCGGACAGGGGGCGACTGAAGCTTTCTTT. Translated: CASSYPGQGATEAFF.

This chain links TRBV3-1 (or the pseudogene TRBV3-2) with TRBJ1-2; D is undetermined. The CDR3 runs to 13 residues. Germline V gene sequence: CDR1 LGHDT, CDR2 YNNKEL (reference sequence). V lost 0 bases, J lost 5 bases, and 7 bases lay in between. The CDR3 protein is CASSQDTRYGYTF. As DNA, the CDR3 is TGTGCCAGCAGCCAAGATACGAGATATGGCTACACCTTC.

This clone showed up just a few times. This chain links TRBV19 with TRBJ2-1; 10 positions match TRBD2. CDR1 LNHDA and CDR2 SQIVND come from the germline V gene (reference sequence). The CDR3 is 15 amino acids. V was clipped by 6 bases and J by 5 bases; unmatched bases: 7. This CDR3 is CASRLQLAGHNEQFF. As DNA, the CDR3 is TGTGCCAGTAGATTGCAACTAGCGGGGCACAATGAGCAGTTCTTC.

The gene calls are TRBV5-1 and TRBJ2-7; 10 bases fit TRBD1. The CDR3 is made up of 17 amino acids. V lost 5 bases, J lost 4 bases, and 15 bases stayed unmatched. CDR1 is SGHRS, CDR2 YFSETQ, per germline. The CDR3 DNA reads TGCGCCAGCAGACGGACACTTACCGGGACAGGGGCATACGAGCAGTACTTC. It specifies CASRRTLTGTGAYEQYF.

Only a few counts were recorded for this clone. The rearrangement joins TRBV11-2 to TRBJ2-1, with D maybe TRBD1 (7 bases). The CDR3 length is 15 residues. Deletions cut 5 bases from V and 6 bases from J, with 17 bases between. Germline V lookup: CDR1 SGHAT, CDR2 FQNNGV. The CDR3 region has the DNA TGTGCCAGCAGCCCGACAGGGTTGCGGGGCAATGAGCAGTTCTTC. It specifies CASSPTGLRGNEQFF.

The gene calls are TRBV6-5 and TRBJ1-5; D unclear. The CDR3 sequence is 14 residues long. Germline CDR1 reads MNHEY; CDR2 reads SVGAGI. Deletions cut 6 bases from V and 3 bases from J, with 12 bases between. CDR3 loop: CASRKQENNQPQHF. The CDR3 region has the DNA TGTGCCAGCAGAAAACAAGAAAACAATCAGCCCCAGCATTTT.

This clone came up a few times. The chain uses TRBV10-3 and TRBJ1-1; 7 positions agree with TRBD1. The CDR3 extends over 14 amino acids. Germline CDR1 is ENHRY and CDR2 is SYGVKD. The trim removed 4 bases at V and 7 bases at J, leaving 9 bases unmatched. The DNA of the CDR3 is TGTGCCATCAGTGTCCGGACAGGCTTATATGAAGCTTTCTTT. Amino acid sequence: CAISVRTGLYEAFF.

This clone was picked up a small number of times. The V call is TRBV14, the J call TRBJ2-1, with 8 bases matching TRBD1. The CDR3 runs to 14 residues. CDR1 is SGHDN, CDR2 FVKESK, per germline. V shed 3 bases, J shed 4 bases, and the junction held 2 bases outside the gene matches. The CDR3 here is CASSHGQGYNEQFF. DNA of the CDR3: TGTGCCAGCAGCCACGGACAGGGTTACAATGAGCAGTTCTTC.

The CDR3 loop is CASRSRTGGINEQYF. The CDR3 DNA is TGTGCCAGCAGAAGTCGGACAGGGGGGATCAACGAGCAGTACTTC. The V gene is TRBV2, the J gene TRBJ2-7; TRBD1 matches at 10 bases. Per the germline V gene, CDR1 is SNHLY and CDR2 is FYNNEI. This CDR3 region has 15 residues. V lost 6 bases to trimming and J lost 5 bases; unmatched junction nucleotides: 10.

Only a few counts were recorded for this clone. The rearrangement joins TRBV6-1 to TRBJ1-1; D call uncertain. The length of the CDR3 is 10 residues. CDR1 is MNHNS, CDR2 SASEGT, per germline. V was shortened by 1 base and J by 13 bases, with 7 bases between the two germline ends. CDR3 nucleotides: TGTGCCAGCAGTGAAGGCGTTCTTTTCTTT. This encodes CASSEGVLFF.

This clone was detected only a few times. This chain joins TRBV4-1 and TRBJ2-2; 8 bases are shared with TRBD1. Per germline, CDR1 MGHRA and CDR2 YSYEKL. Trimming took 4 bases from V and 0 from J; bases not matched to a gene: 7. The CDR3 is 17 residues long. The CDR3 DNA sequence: TGCGCCAGCAGCCCTGGGACAGGCCGAGCGAACACCGGGGAGCTGTTTTTT. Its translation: CASSPGTGRANTGELFF.

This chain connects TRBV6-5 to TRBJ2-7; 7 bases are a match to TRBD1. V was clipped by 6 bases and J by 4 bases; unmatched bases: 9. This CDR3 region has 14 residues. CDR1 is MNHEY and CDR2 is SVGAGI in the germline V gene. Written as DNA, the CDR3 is TGTGCCAGCAGCCGAGGGGGCGGCGGATACGAGCAGTACTTC. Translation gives CASSRGGGGYEQYF.

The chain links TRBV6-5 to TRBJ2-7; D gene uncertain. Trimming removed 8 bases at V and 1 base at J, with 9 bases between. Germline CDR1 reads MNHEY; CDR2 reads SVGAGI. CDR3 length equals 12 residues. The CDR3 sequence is CASGSFSYEQYF. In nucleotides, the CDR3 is TGTGCCAGCGGTTCTTTTTCCTACGAGCAGTACTTC.

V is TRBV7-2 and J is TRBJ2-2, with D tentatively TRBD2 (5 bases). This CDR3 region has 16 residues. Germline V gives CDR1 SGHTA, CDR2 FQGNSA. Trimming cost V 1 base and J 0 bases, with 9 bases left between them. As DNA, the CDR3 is TGTGCCAGCAGCTTAGACTGGAGGCCGAACACCGGGGAGCTGTTTTTT. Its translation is CASSLDWRPNTGELFF.

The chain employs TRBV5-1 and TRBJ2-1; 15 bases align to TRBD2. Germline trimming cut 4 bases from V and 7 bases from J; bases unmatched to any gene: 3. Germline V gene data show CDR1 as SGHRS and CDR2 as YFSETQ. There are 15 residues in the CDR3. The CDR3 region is CASSTGLAGGNEQFF. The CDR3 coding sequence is TGCGCCAGCAGCACCGGACTAGCGGGGGGGAATGAGCAGTTCTTC.

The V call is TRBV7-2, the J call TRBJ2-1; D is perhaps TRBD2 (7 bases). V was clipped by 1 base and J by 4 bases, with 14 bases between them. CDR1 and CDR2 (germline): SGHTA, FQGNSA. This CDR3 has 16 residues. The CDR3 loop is CASSLDGGQSYNEQFF. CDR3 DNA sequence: TGTGCCAGCAGCTTAGACGGGGGGCAGTCATACAATGAGCAGTTCTTC.

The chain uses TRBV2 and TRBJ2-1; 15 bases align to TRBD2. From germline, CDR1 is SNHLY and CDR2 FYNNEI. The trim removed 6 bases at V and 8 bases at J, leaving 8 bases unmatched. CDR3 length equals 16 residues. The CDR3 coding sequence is TGTGCCAGCAGAGGACTAGCGGGAGGGCCAAGGGATGAGCAGTTCTTC. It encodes CASRGLAGGPRDEQFF. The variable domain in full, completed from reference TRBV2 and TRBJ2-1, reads EPEVTQTPSHQVTQMGQEVILRCVPISNHLYFYWYRQILGQKVEFLVSFYNNEISEKSEIFDDQFSVERPDGSNFTLKIRSTKLEDSAMYFCASRGLAGGPRDEQFFGPGTRLTVL.

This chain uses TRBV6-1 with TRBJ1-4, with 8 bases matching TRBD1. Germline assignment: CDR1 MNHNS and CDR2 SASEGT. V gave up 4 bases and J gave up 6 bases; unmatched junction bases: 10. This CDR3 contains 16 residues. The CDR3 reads CASSATPGTGYEKLFF. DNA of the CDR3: TGTGCCAGCAGTGCGACCCCCGGGACAGGTTATGAAAAACTGTTTTTT.

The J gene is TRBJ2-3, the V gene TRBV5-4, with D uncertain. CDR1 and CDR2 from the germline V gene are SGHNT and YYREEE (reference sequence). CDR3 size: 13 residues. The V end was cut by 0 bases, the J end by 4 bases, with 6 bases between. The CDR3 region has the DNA TGTGCCAGCAGCTTGGGCGTTCCAGATACGCAGTATTTT. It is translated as CASSLGVPDTQYF.

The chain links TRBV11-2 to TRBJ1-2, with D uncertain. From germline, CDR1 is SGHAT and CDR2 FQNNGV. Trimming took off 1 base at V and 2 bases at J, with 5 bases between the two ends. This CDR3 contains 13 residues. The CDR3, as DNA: TGTGCCAGCAGCTTAGGAGGGAACTATGGCTACACCTTC. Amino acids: CASSLGGNYGYTF.